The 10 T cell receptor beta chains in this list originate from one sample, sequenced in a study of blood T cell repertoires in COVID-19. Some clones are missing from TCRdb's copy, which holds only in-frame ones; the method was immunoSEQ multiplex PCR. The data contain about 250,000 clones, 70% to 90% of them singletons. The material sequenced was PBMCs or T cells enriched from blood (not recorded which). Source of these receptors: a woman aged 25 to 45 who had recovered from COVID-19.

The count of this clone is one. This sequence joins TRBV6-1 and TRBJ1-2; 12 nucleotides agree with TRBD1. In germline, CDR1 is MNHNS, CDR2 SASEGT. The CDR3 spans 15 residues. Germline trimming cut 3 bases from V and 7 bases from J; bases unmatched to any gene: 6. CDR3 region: CASSEWDRGPGGYTF. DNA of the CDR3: TGTGCCAGCAGTGAGTGGGACAGGGGGCCAGGTGGCTACACCTTC.

CDR3 DNA: TGTGCCAGCAGTGACTCAGCGGGAGTGGGGTTCGGGACCCAGTACTTC. Translating it yields CASSDSAGVGFGTQYF. The chain carries TRBV25-1 and TRBJ2-5; TRBD2 matches at 8 bases. This CDR3 has 16 residues. The J segment lost 7 bases and the V segment lost 3 bases, leaving 13 bases of the junction unmatched. In germline, CDR1 is MGHDK, CDR2 SYGVNS. Complete variable domain (other parts from reference TRBV25-1 and TRBJ2-5): EADIYQTPRYLVIGTGKKITLECSQTMGHDKMYWYQQDPGMELHLIHYSYGVNSTEKGDLSSESTVSRIRTEHFPLTLESARPSHTSQYLCASSDSAGVGFGTQYFGPGTRLLVL.

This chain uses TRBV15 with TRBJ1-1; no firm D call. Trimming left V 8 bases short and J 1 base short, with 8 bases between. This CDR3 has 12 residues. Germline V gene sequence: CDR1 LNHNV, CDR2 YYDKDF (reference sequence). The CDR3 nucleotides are TGTGCCACCGGAGTGGAGAACACTGAAGCTTTCTTT. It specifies CATGVENTEAFF.

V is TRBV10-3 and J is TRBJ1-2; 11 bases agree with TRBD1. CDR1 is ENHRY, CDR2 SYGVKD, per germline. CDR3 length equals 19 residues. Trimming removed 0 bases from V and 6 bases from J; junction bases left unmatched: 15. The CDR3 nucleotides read TGTGCCATCAGTGAGTCGGGAGGACAGGGGGCTCCAATTTCCAATGGCTACACCTTC. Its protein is CAISESGGQGAPISNGYTF.

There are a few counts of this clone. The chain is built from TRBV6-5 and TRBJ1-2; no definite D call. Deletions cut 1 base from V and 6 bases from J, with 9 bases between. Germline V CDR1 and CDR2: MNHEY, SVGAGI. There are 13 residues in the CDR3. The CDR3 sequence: CASSYLSRNGYTF. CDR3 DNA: TGTGCCAGCAGTTACTTGTCCAGGAATGGCTACACCTTC.

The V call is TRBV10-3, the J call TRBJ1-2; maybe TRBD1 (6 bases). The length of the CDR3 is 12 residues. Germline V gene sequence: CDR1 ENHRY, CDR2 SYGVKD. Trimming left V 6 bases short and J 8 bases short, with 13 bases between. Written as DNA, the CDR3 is TGTGCCATCAGCCAGGGGCCTGAGGGCTACACCTTC. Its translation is CAISQGPEGYTF.

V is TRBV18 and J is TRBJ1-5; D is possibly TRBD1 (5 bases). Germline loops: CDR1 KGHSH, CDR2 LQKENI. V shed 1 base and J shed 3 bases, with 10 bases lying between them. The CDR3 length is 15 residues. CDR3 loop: CASSPQAGINQPQHF. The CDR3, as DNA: TGTGCCAGCTCACCACAGGCAGGGATCAATCAGCCCCAGCATTTT.

The CDR3 nucleotides read TGTGCCAGCGGCTTTCCGGGGCAGGGGAATGAAAAACTGTTTTTT. Translated: CASGFPGQGNEKLFF. The chain is built from TRBV27 and TRBJ1-4; D may be TRBD1 (6 bases). The CDR3 totals 15 residues. Germline CDR1 is MNHEY and CDR2 is SMNVEV (reference sequence). Trimming stripped 8 bases from V and 5 bases from J, with 18 bases between.

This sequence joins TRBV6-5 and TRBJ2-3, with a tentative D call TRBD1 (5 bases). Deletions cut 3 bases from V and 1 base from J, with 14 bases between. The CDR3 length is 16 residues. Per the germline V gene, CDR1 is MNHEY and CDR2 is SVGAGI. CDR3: CASSYSPGFGTDTQYF. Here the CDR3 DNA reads TGTGCCAGCAGTTATTCCCCAGGGTTTGGCACAGATACGCAGTATTTT.

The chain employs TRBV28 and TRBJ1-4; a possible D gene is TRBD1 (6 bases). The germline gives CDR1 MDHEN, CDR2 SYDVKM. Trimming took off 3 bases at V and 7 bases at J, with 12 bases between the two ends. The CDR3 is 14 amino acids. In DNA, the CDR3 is TGTGCCAGCAGTTTGGGGGGGGGCGGTGAAAAACTGTTTTTT. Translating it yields CASSLGGGGEKLFF.